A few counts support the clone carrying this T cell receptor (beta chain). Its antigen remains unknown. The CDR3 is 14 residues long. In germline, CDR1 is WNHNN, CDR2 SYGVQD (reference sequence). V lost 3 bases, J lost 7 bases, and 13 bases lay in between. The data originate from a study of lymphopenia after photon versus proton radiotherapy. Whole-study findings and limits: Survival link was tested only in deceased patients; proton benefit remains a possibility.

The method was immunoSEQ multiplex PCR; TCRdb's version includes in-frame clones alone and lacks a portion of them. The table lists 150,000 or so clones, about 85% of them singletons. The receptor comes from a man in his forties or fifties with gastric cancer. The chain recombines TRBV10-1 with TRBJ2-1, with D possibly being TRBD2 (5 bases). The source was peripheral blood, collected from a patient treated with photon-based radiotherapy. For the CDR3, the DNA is TGCGCCAGCAGTGACGTGGGAGTGAAGAATGAGCAGTTCTTC. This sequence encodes CASSDVGVKNEQFF.